Presented here are 23 T cell receptor beta chains from one specimen sequenced in a study of blood T cells in healthy people across ages. Next came a second PCR, run for roughly 6 to 11 cycles, which used a sample-barcoded 5' primer along with a J-beta primer mix. TCRdb redid the calling of the 5' RACE reads with MiXCR, one entry per CDR3 protein. The sample lists some 1,500,000 distinct CDR3 sequences; approximately 43% were seen once. Sequencing used blood. The receptors were sampled from a young woman in good health.

This clonotype occurred a few times. The V and J genes are TRBV7-9 and TRBJ1-2; D call uncertain. Trimming took off 2 bases at V and 1 base at J, with 26 bases between the two ends. Germline values: CDR1 SEHNR, CDR2 FQNEAQ (reference sequence). The CDR3 totals 20 residues. As DNA, the CDR3 is TGTGCCAGCAGCTTATTCCCGAGAGGAAGTGGTCGCCGAGATAACTATGGCTACACCTTC. The encoded protein is CASSLFPRGSGRRDNYGYTF.

In this sample, this clonotype turned up a few times. The chain combines TRBV20-1 with TRBJ2-7, with a possible D match to TRBD2 (6 bases). The assigned J gene may be wrong: the sequence end matches TRBJ2-5 better. Per germline, CDR1 DFQATT and CDR2 SNEGSKA (reference sequence). The CDR3 runs to 12 residues. For the CDR3, the DNA is TGCAGTGCTAGACAAGCGGGAGAGACCCAGTACTTC. Translating gives CSARQAGETQYF.

V is TRBV12-3 or TRBV12-4 and J is TRBJ2-5; 8 bases align to TRBD2. This CDR3 is built from 13 residues. V gave up 6 bases and J gave up 7 bases; unmatched junction bases: 7. DNA of the CDR3: TGTGCCAGCAGCCTGACTAGCGATGGGACCCAGTACTTC. Its protein product is CASSLTSDGTQYF.

The rearrangement joins TRBV6-5 to TRBJ2-7; 9 bases are shared with TRBD1. The CDR3 spans 16 residues. Germline CDR1 and CDR2: MNHEY and SVGAGI. V lost 0 bases, J lost 7 bases, and 10 bases stayed unmatched. The CDR3 nucleotides read TGTGCCAGCAGTTACTCGGGGACAGGGTTTGTCTATGAGCAGTACTTC. Its protein is CASSYSGTGFVYEQYF.

This clonotype turned up a few times. The chain recombines TRBV29-1 with TRBJ2-5; D perhaps matches TRBD1 (6 bases). This CDR3 comprises 13 residues. CDR1 and CDR2 from the germline V gene are SQVTM and ANQGSEA. Between the trimmed V and J ends, which lost 4 bases and 5 bases, there was a span of 14 bases. The CDR3 sequence is CSVGFRQAETQYF. In DNA form, the CDR3 reads TGCAGCGTTGGCTTCCGACAGGCGGAGACCCAGTACTTC.

Remarks on this clonotype: A read error may be the cause here, since a much bigger clone is one base away. CDR3 DNA sequence: TGTGCCAGCGGGGGACGGCAAACGGGTGAGCGGTTCTTC. This encodes CASGGRQTGERFF. V is TRBV12-3 or TRBV12-4 and J is TRBJ2-1; D could derive from TRBD1 or TRBD2 (5 bases each). The CDR3 totals 13 residues.

This clonotype has a handful of counts. This chain joins TRBV9 and TRBJ1-6; D not resolved. The germline V and J ends were trimmed by 0 bases and 0 bases, with 7 bases remaining between them. The CDR3 is 16 amino acids. CDR1 SGDLS and CDR2 YYNGEE come from the germline V gene. Written as DNA, the CDR3 is TGTGCCAGCAGCGTAGGAGGGAGCTCCTATAATTCACCCCTCCACTTT. The encoded protein is CASSVGGSSYNSPLHF.

The V and J genes are TRBV29-1 and TRBJ1-1; no clear D gene. The germline V gene has CDR1 SQVTM and CDR2 ANQGSEA. The CDR3 loop spans 13 amino acids. Deletions cut 2 bases from V and 3 bases from J, with 10 bases between. The CDR3, as DNA: TGCAGCGTTGAAACGGGGTGGTACACTGAAGCTTTCTTT. Its translation is CSVETGWYTEAFF.

This chain links TRBV5-1 with TRBJ2-1, with D possibly being TRBD2 (5 bases). This CDR3 region has 14 residues. With 7 bases removed from V and 4 bases from J, the gap between germline ends came to 15 bases. Germline-derived CDR1 and CDR2 are SGHRS and YFSETQ. Written as DNA, the CDR3 is TGCGCCAGCGTCCGGGCGGGCGGGTACAATGAGCAGTTCTTC. It yields the protein CASVRAGGYNEQFF. Full variable domain (rest looked up from reference TRBV5-1 and TRBJ2-1): KAGVTQTPRYLIKTRGQQVTLSCSPISGHRSVSWYQQTPGQGLQFLFEYFSETQRNKGNFPGRFSGRQFSNSRSEMNVSTLELGDSALYLCASVRAGGYNEQFFGPGTRLTVL.

The CDR3 loop reads CAASRGAGNTEAFF. CDR3 nucleotides: TGTGCCGCATCCCGAGGGGCCGGGAACACTGAAGCTTTCTTT. The rearrangement uses TRBV10-3 and TRBJ1-1; a weak D match, TRBD1 (5 bases). Trimming cost V 11 bases and J 1 base, with 17 bases left between them. The CDR3 has 14 amino acids. The germline gives CDR1 ENHRY, CDR2 SYGVKD.

The chain links TRBV20-1 to TRBJ2-7; TRBD2 matches 7 bases. Looked up from germline, CDR1 is DFQATT and CDR2 is SNEGSKA (reference sequence). V lost 6 bases, J lost 2 bases, and 7 bases stayed unmatched. The CDR3 extends over 13 amino acids. The CDR3 nucleotides read TGCAGTGCGACACTAGCGAACCCCTACGAGCAGTACTTC. The encoded protein is CSATLANPYEQYF.

Only a few counts were recorded for this clonotype. The chain couples TRBV20-1 to TRBJ2-3; TRBD2 is a possible D gene (6 bases). Germline V gene sequence: CDR1 DFQATT, CDR2 SNEGSKA (reference sequence). Trimming cost V 2 bases and J 0 bases, with 15 bases left between them. The CDR3 runs to 16 residues. This CDR3 reads CSARPPISGSTDTQYF. The CDR3 DNA reads as TGCAGTGCTAGACCCCCGATTAGCGGTAGCACAGATACGCAGTATTTT.

The CDR3 coding sequence is TGTGCCAGCAGTTTAGTCAGACAGGGTCCCTACGAGCGGTACTTC. Its translation: CASSLVRQGPYERYF. V gene TRBV12-3 or TRBV12-4 combines with J gene TRBJ2-4; 7 nucleotides agree with TRBD1. With 1 base clipped from V and 15 bases from J, the junction kept 15 bases outside the gene matches. This CDR3 contains 15 residues.

This clonotype was detected a few times. J is TRBJ2-1 and V is TRBV20-1; D perhaps matches TRBD2 (6 bases). This CDR3 spans 14 amino acids. Trimming removed 3 bases from V and 0 bases from J, with 9 bases in between. Germline V gene lookup returns CDR1 DFQATT and CDR2 SNEGSKA (reference sequence). The CDR3 protein is CSASPGDSYNEQFF. CDR3 in DNA: TGCAGTGCTAGCCCGGGGGACTCCTACAATGAGCAGTTCTTC.

The CDR3 region has the DNA TGTGCCAGCAGCTCCAACAGTGCCTACAATGAGCAGTTCTTC. Translation: CASSSNSAYNEQFF. V and J are TRBV5-4 and TRBJ2-1, with D uncertain. This CDR3 comprises 14 residues. Germline V gives CDR1 SGHNT, CDR2 YYREEE (reference sequence). The germline V and J ends were trimmed by 3 bases and 2 bases, with 9 bases remaining between them.

The chain has TRBV6-2 or TRBV6-3 and TRBJ2-7; TRBD1 aligns across 10 bases. The J call may not be correct, given that the DNA end is closer to TRBJ2-5. The CDR3 extends over 13 amino acids. CDR1 is MNHEY, CDR2 SVGEGT, per germline. The CDR3 sequence is CASATGGRETQYF. DNA of the CDR3: TGTGCCAGCGCGACAGGGGGCCGAGAGACCCAGTACTTC.

This clonotype was seen more than once but under ten times. This chain connects TRBV27 to TRBJ2-7, with TRBD1 as a possible D gene (5 bases). Germline CDR1 is MNHEY and CDR2 is SMNVEV (reference sequence). CDR3 size: 13 residues. Between the trimmed V and J ends, which lost 6 bases and 3 bases, there was a span of 12 bases. CDR3 in amino acids: CASRGLGVYEQYF. The CDR3 DNA follows: TGTGCCAGCAGGGGGCTTGGGGTCTACGAGCAGTACTTC.

This clonotype was detected only a few times. The J gene is TRBJ1-2, the V gene TRBV29-1, with a tentative D call TRBD1 (6 bases). Looked up from germline, CDR1 is SQVTM and CDR2 is ANQGSEA. CDR3 length equals 15 residues. Trimming cost V 2 bases and J 2 bases, with 15 bases left between them. The DNA of the CDR3 is TGCAGCGTTGAACCTCGACAGGCCTCGAACTATGGCTACACCTTC. The encoded protein is CSVEPRQASNYGYTF.

The sample holds a few counts of this clonotype. The chain joins TRBV6-5 to TRBJ2-1; perhaps D is TRBD1 or TRBD2 (5 bases each). In germline, CDR1 is MNHEY, CDR2 SVGAGI. The CDR3 is made up of 14 amino acids. Deletions cut 2 bases from V and 6 bases from J, with 11 bases between. The DNA for the CDR3 is TGTGCCAGCAGTTACCAGGGACGATTCAATGAGCAGTTCTTC. It yields the protein CASSYQGRFNEQFF.

Only a few counts were recorded for this clonotype. This rearrangement joins TRBV20-1 to TRBJ1-1, with 9 nucleotides matching TRBD1. This CDR3 has 13 residues. Trimming removed 3 bases from V and 6 bases from J; junction bases left unmatched: 5. Per the germline V gene, CDR1 is DFQATT and CDR2 is SNEGSKA (reference sequence). The chain's CDR3 is CSASPQGASEAFF. CDR3 nucleotide sequence: TGCAGTGCTAGCCCACAGGGGGCCTCTGAAGCTTTCTTT.

V is TRBV27 and J is TRBJ1-1, with no clear D. CDR1 and CDR2 (germline): MNHEY, SMNVEV (reference sequence). The length of the CDR3 is 13 residues. V lost 6 bases, J lost 0 bases, and 8 bases lay in between. CDR3 DNA: TGTGCCAGCAGGCCCAAGCTGAACACTGAAGCTTTCTTT. Its protein is CASRPKLNTEAFF.

This clonotype was seen just once. The chain recombines TRBV3-1 with TRBJ1-1, with D maybe TRBD1 (6 bases). Trimming stripped 2 bases from V and 6 bases from J, with 19 bases between. CDR3 size: 16 residues. From germline, CDR1 is LGHDT and CDR2 YNNKEL (reference sequence). CDR3 coding DNA: TGTGCCAGCAGCCAATCCCCAGGGGCCAGTTGGGCTGAAGCTTTCTTT. It specifies CASSQSPGASWAEAFF.

There are a few counts of this clonotype. V and J are TRBV12-3 or TRBV12-4 and TRBJ1-2; perhaps TRBD1 as D (6 bases). The CDR3 extends over 16 amino acids. Between the trimmed V and J ends, which lost 1 base and 6 bases, there was a span of 18 bases. The CDR3 region is CASSLDASGAWDGYTF. CDR3 nucleotides: TGTGCCAGCAGTTTAGATGCTTCGGGGGCTTGGGATGGCTACACCTTC.